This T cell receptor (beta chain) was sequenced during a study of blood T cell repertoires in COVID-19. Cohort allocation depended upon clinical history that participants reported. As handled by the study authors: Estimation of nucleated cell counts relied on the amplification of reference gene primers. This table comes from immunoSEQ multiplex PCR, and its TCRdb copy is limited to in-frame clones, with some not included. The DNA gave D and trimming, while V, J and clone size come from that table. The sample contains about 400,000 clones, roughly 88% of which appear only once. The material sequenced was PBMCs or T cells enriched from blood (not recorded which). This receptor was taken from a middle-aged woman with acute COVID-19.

For the CDR3, the DNA is TGTGCCACCAGCAGAGGGGACAGGGGGAATTTTTACGAGCAGTACTTC. Protein sequence: CATSRGDRGNFYEQYF. The chain recombines TRBV15 with TRBJ2-7, with 11 bases identical to TRBD1. CDR3 length equals 16 residues. CDR1 LNHNV and CDR2 YYDKDF come from the germline V gene (reference sequence). The V segment lost 1 base and the J segment 4 bases; nucleotides outside the gene matches: 6. The variable domain in full, completed from reference TRBV15 and TRBJ2-7, reads DAMVIQNPRYQVTQFGKPVTLSCSQTLNHNVMYWYQQKSSQAPKLLFHYYDKDFNNEADTPDNFQSRRPNTSFCFLDIRSPGLGDTAMYLCATSRGDRGNFYEQYFGPGTRLTVT.